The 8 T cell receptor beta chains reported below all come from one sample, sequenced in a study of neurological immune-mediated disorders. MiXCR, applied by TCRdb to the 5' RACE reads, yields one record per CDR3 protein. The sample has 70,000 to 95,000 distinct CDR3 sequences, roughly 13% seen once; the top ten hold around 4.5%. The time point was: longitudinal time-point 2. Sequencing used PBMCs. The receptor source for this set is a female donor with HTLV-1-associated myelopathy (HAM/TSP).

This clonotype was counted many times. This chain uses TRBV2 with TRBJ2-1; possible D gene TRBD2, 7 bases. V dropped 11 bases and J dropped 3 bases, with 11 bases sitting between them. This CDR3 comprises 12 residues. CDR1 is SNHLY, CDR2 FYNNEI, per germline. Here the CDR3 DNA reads TGTGCCGCGGGGGACAACTACAATGAGCAGTTCTTC. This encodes CAAGDNYNEQFF.

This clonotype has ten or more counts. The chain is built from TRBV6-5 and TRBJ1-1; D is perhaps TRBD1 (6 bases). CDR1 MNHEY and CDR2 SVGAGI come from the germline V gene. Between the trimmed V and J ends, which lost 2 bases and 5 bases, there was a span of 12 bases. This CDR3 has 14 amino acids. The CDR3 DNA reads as TGTGCCAGCAGTTACAGAAGGGGGTGGACTGAAGCTTTCTTT. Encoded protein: CASSYRRGWTEAFF.

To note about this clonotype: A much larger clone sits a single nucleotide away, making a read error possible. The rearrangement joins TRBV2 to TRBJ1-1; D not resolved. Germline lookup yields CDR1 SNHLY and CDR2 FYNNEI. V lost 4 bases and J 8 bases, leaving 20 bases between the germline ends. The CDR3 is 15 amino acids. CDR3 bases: TGTGCCAGCAGTGCTCAAGTACCGGGCCTGGGGGAAGCTTTCTTT. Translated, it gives CASSAQVPGLGEAFF.

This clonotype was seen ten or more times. The CDR3: CAISRDSSTGELFF. In nucleotides, the CDR3 is TGTGCCATCAGTAGGGACAGTTCGACCGGGGAGCTGTTTTTT. The chain is built from TRBV10-3 and TRBJ2-2; the match to TRBD1 covers 7 bases. Trimming at V came to 5 bases and at J to 5 bases, leaving 5 bases not matched to a gene. The germline CDR1 and CDR2 sequences are ENHRY and SYGVKD. CDR3 length: 14 amino acids.

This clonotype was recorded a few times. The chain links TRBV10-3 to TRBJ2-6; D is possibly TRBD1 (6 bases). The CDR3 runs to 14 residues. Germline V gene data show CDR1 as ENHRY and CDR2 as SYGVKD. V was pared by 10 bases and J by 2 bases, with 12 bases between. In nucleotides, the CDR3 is TGTGCCACCAGACAGGAACCTGGGGCCAACGTCCTGACTTTC. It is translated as CATRQEPGANVLTF.

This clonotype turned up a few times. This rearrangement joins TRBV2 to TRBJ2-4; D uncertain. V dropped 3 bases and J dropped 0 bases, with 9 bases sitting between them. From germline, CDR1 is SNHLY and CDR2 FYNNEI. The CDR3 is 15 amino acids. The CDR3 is CASSESELAKNIQYF. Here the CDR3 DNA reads TGTGCCAGCAGTGAGAGCGAACTAGCCAAAAACATTCAGTACTTC.

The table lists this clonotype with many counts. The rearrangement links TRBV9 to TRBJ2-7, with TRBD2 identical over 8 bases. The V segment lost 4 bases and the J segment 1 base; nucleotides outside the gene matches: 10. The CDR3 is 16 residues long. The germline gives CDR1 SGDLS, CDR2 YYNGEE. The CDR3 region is CASSPGGGGQSYEQYF. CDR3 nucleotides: TGTGCCAGCAGCCCCGGGGGCGGGGGGCAATCCTACGAGCAGTACTTC.

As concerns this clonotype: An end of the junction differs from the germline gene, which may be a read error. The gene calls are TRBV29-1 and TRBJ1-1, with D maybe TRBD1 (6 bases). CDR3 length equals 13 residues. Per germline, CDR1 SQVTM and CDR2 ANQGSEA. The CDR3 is CSGEAGGDTEAFF. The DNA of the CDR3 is TGTAGCGGAGAAGCGGGGGGCGACACTGAAGCTTTCTTT.